These 9 T cell receptor beta chains originate from one sample sequenced in a study of vaccination effects on CD4 cells after COVID-19. Clones were sequenced by immunoSEQ multiplex PCR, and TCRdb holds only the in-frame ones, with some missing. The sample carries around 81,000 clones, 60% to 85% recorded once. These TCRs are of unknown antigen specificity. Within the ViraFEST assay, antigen-specific CD4+ T cells underwent expansion with viral peptide pools prior to sequencing. Researchers isolated CD4+ T cells once about 11 days of culture had elapsed. The vaccine given was either BNT162b2 or mRNA-1273, in two doses. Sequenced here: CD4+ T cells from PBMCs cultured with HCoV-OC43 spike peptides, sampled after COVID-19 vaccination. The subset was: HCoV-OC43 spike overlapping peptide pool stimulation. The receptor set was obtained from a human donor who received a COVID-19 vaccine.

The gene calls are TRBV6-2 or TRBV6-3 and TRBJ2-7; D unresolved. Looked up from germline, CDR1 is MNHEY and CDR2 is SVGEGT. Deletions cut 4 bases from V and 8 bases from J, with 18 bases between. The CDR3 is 14 amino acids. The CDR3 DNA reads as TGTGCCAGCAGTTCAGAAAGGGAACCCCCCCAGCAGTACGTC. It codes for CASSSEREPPQQYV.

This clone has just a few counts. The genes are TRBV5-1 and TRBJ1-1; 10 positions match TRBD1. The trim removed 4 bases at V and 4 bases at J, leaving 13 bases unmatched. This CDR3 is 17 amino acids long. The germline gives CDR1 SGHRS, CDR2 YFSETQ. The chain's CDR3 is CASSPVPGQGSGTEAFF. The CDR3 bases are TGCGCCAGCAGCCCGGTCCCGGGACAGGGGTCTGGCACTGAAGCTTTCTTT.

The chain combines TRBV18 with TRBJ1-2, with a weak D call TRBD1 (5 bases). The CDR3 extends over 13 amino acids. Germline V gene lookup returns CDR1 KGHSH and CDR2 LQKENI. Deletions cut 2 bases from V and 4 bases from J, with 8 bases between. The CDR3 DNA follows: TGTGCCAGCTCACCAACAGGACCCTATGGCTACACCTTC. Its protein product is CASSPTGPYGYTF.

The gene calls are TRBV19 and TRBJ2-6; no clear D. Per germline, CDR1 LNHDA and CDR2 SQIVND (reference sequence). The V and J ends lost 3 bases and 2 bases respectively, with 8 bases between them. This CDR3 region has 15 residues. In nucleotides, the CDR3 is TGTGCCAGTAGTATCGACGGCGCTGGGGCCAACGTCCTGACTTTC. As protein: CASSIDGAGANVLTF.

The V call is TRBV2, the J call TRBJ2-1; D is uncertain. Trimming removed 0 bases at V and 8 bases at J, with 5 bases between. CDR1 SNHLY and CDR2 FYNNEI come from the germline V gene. This CDR3 comprises 12 residues. The CDR3 protein is CASSEAGYEQFF. The CDR3 bases are TGTGCCAGCAGTGAAGCGGGGTATGAGCAGTTCTTC.

The chain combines TRBV4-2 with TRBJ1-1, with 10 bases matching TRBD1. The trim removed 8 bases at V and 6 bases at J, leaving 3 bases unmatched. This CDR3 spans 12 amino acids. In germline, CDR1 is LGHNA, CDR2 YNFKEQ. CDR3 DNA sequence: TGTGCCAGCTGGGACAGGGGAGCTGAAGCTTTCTTT. Its protein product is CASWDRGAEAFF.

This clone occurred once. The rearrangement joins TRBV24-1 to TRBJ2-3; D remains ambiguous. The V gene's germline CDR1 is KGHDR and CDR2 SFDVKD. This CDR3 spans 13 amino acids. Trimming shortened V by 3 bases and J by 7 bases, and 10 bases separated the two germline ends. Here the CDR3 DNA reads TGTGCCACCAGTGATCCCTTGGGGAATACGCAGTATTTT. Translated, it gives CATSDPLGNTQYF.

This chain links TRBV9 with TRBJ2-2, with D perhaps TRBD1 or TRBD2 (5 bases each). The CDR3 runs 15 residues. V lost 2 bases and J lost 5, with 13 bases in between. CDR1 is SGDLS, CDR2 YYNGEE, per germline. The CDR3 nucleotides are TGTGCCAGCAGCGTCCGGGACCTTGGGACCGGGGAGCTGTTTTTT. This translates into CASSVRDLGTGELFF.

The chain recombines TRBV29-1 with TRBJ2-3; TRBD2 aligns across 8 bases. The germline V gene encodes CDR1 SQVTM and CDR2 ANQGSEA. The CDR3 is 15 amino acids. V was pared by 6 bases and J by 2 bases, with 10 bases of the junction left unmatched. CDR3 in DNA: TGCAGCGTGAGCGGGGGCCAAACCCACACAGATACGCAGTATTTT. Translation: CSVSGGQTHTDTQYF.